This TCR beta chain was sequenced for a study of T cells expressing NK-cell markers. Study summary: HCMV seropositivity characterized seven of the eight sequenced donors, and seronegativity one. General observations from the study: Leadership of the CD3+CD56-NKG2C+ fraction also belonged to these clonotypes in several donors.

Template switching by 5'RACE with UMIs generated the TCR beta cDNA. TCRdb reprocessed the 5' RACE reads and keeps a single row for each CDR3 protein, giving no DNA. The sample data list 500,000 to 700,000 distinct CDR3 sequences. In regard to this clonotype: Its specificity is not known.

CDR1 and CDR2 from the germline V gene are SEHNR and FQNEAQ (reference sequence). CDR3 length: 15 amino acids. Sequenced: blood T cells: a sorted CD56 or NKG2C T cell subset, CD4+ or CD8+ T cells, or bulk PBMC T cells (not recorded which). This clonotype originated in a man between 18 and 29 years old in good health. The rearrangement uses TRBV7-9 and TRBJ2-1; with no DNA, the TCRdb D assignment of TRBD2 cannot be verified. CDR3: CASSRWREGRDEQFF.